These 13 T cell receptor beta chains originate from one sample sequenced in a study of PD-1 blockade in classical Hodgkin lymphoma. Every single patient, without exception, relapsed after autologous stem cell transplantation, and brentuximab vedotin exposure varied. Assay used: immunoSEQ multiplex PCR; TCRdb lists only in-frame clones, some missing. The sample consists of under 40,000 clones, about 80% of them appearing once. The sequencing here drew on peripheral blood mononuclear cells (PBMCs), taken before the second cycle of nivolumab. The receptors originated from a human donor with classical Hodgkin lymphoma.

The CDR3 loop reads CAISDWTGQETQYF. The CDR3, as DNA: TGTGCCATCAGTGACTGGACGGGCCAAGAGACCCAGTACTTC. The chain has TRBV10-3 and TRBJ2-5, with D unclear. Per germline, CDR1 ENHRY and CDR2 SYGVKD. V was clipped by 3 bases and J by 1 base, with 9 bases between them. CDR3 length: 14 residues.

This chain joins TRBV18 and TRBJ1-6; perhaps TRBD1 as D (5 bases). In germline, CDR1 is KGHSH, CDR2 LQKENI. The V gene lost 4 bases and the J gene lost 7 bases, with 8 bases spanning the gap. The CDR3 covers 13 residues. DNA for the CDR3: TGTGCCAGCTCACTTGGACAAAATTCACCCCTCCACTTT. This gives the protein CASSLGQNSPLHF.

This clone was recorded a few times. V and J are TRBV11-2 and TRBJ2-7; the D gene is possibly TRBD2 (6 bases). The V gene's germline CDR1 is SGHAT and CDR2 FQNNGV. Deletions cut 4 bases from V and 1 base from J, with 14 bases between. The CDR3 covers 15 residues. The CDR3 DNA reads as TGTGCCAGCAGCTCCCCCGGGGACTTTTCCTACGAGCAGTACTTC. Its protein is CASSSPGDFSYEQYF.

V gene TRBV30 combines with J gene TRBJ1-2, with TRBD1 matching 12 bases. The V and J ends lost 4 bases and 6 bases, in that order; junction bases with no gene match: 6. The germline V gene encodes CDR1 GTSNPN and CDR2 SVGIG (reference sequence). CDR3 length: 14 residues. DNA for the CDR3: TGTGCCTGGAACCAGGGACAGGGGGCGCATGGCTACACCTTC. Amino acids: CAWNQGQGAHGYTF.

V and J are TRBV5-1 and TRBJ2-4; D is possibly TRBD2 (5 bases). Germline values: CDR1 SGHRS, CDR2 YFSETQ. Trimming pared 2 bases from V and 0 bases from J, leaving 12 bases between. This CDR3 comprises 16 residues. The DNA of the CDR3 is TGCGCCAGCAGCTTCAGGAAGGACTTAGCCAAAAACATTCAGTACTTC. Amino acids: CASSFRKDLAKNIQYF.

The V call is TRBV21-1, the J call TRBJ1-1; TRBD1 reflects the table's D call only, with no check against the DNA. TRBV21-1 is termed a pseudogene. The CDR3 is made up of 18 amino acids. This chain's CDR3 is CARNASGKGLLGNTEAFF. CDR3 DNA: TGTGCCAGGAATGCTTCCGGAAAGGGGCTTCTGGGGAACACTGAAGCTTTCTTT.

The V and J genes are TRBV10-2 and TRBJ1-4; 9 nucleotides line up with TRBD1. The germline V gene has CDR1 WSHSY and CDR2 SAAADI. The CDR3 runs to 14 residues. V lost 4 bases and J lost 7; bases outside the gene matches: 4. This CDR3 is CASSGGTGIEKLFF. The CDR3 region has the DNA TGCGCCAGCAGTGGCGGGACAGGGATTGAAAAACTGTTTTTT.

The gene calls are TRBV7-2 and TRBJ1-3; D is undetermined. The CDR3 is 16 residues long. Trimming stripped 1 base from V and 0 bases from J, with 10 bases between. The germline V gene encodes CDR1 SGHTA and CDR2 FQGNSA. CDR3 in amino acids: CASSLEPVRSGNTIYF. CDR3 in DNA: TGTGCCAGCAGCTTAGAGCCAGTCCGCTCTGGAAACACCATATATTTT.

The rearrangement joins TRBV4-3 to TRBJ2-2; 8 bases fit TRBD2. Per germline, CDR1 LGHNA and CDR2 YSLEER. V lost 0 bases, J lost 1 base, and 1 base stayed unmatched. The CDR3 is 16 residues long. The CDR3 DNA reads TGCGCCAGCAGCCAAGATGCGGGGGGGAACACCGGGGAGCTGTTTTTT. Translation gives CASSQDAGGNTGELFF.

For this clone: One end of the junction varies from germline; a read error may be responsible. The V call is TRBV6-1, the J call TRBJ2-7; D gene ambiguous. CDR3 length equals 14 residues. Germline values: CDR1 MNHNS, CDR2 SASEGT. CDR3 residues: CASREGAGSYEQYF. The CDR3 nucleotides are TGTGCCAGCAGAGAAGGTGCCGGCTCCTACGAGCAGTACTTC.

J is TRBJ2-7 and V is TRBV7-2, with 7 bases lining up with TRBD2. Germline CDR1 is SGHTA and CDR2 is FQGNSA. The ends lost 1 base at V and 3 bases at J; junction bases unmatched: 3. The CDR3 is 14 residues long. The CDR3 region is CASSLDAGDYEQYF. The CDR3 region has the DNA TGTGCCAGCAGCTTAGATGCGGGGGACTACGAGCAGTACTTC.

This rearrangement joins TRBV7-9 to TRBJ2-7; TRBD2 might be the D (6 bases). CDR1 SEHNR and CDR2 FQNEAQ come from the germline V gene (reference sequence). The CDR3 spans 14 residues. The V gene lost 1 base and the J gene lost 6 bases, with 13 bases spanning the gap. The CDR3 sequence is CASSLDGGMSEQYF. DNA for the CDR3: TGTGCCAGCAGCTTAGATGGGGGGATGAGCGAGCAGTACTTC.

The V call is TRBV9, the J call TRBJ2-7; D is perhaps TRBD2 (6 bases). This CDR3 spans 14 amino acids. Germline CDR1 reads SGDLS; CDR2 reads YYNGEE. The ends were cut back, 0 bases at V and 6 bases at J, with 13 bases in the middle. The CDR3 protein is CASSVAWDSLEQYF. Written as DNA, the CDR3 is TGTGCCAGCAGCGTAGCTTGGGACTCCCTCGAGCAGTACTTC.